This record concerns one T cell receptor (beta chain) sequence. These data are taken from a study of T-cell reconstitution after alpha-beta-depleted transplantation in children. Losses at the gene ends were 5 bases for V and 2 bases for J; bases not matched to a gene: 11. Germline V CDR1 and CDR2: SGHVS, FNYEAQ. The CDR3 is 16 residues long. This sample's TCRbeta library carried unique molecular identifier barcodes. TCRdb reanalysed the PCR reads using MiXCR and keeps one entry per CDR3 protein. The sample lists 200,000 to 250,000 distinct CDR3 sequences, about 9.2% occurring once. The sequenced sample was PBMCs from the stem cell graft donor, obtained from the stem cell graft. The clonotype was recovered from a human donor who donated a stem cell graft to a child with acute lymphoblastic leukemia. The chain employs TRBV7-6 and TRBJ2-5, with 7 bases matching TRBD2. The CDR3, as DNA: TGTGCCAGCAGCCAAGTGGTCGTTAGCGGGCAAGAGACCCAGTACTTC. It is translated as CASSQVVVSGQETQYF.